This T cell receptor (beta chain) emerged from a study of identical twins. This clonotype was seen more than once but under ten times. TCRdb fed the 5' RACE reads into MiXCR, producing one record per CDR3 protein. This sample has roughly 1.6 million distinct CDR3 sequences, with less than 40% found just once. The sequence was collected from a newborn girl in good health. The specimen was cord blood.

CDR3 protein: CATSDSGTRLAGATGELFF. CDR3 DNA sequence: TGTGCCACCAGTGATTCCGGGACCCGACTAGCGGGAGCGACCGGGGAGCTGTTTTTT. The gene calls are TRBV24-1 and TRBJ2-2; 12 bases line up with TRBD2. The CDR3 is 19 amino acids. The germline gives CDR1 KGHDR, CDR2 SFDVKD. V lost 2 bases to trimming and J lost 5 bases; unmatched junction nucleotides: 11.